The rows below give T cell receptor beta chains drawn from one sample of a study. Clones were read by immunoSEQ multiplex PCR, and TCRdb kept only the in-frame ones, dropping some. Of nearly 70,000 clones listed, over 85% were seen once; the top ten hold around 4.6%. The sequencing sample was made of PBMCs. These receptors were obtained from a man in his forties or fifties with rheumatoid arthritis. Each CDR3 is given with its conserved first and last residue. D genes are given only for firm matches. The size entry is marked missing in some rows and otherwise reads once, few, many or a size class.

clone_size | j_call | v_call | d_call | cdr3_length | cdr3_nt | cdr3_aa
. | TRBJ2-7 | TRBV19 | . | 15 | TGTGCCAGTAGTATAGATCGGGGAGAGTCCTACGAGCAGTACTTC | CASSIDRGESYEQYF
. | TRBJ1-5 | TRBV28 | . | 11 | TGTGCCAGAGGGTTTCTTCAGCCCCAGCATTTT | CARGFLQPQHF
. | TRBJ2-5 | TRBV7-2 | . | 15 | TGTGCCAGCAGCCGTAGCCGGGACCGCCAAGAGACCCAGTACTTC | CASSRSRDRQETQYF
. | TRBJ2-5 | TRBV3-1/TRBV3-2 | TRBD1 | 14 | TGTGCCAGCAGCCAATTCGACAGGGAGGAGACCCAGTACTTC | CASSQFDREETQYF
. | TRBJ1-1 | TRBV6-5 | . | 14 | TGTGCCAGCAGTTACTCGAAGCGGAACACTGAAGCTTTCTTT | CASSYSKRNTEAFF
. | TRBJ1-2 | TRBV6-1 | . | 15 | TGTGCCAGCAGTGAAGGGGCGTATCCTAACTATGGCTACACCTTC | CASSEGAYPNYGYTF
once | TRBJ2-2 | TRBV4-3 | . | 17 | TGCGCCAGCAGCCAGGCCCCCCAGGGTTCGGACACCGGGGAGCTGTTTTTT | CASSQAPQGSDTGELFF
. | TRBJ1-1 | TRBV24-1 | . | 13 | TGTGCCACCAGTGATCGGGGTAACACTGAAGCTTTCTTT | CATSDRGNTEAFF
. | TRBJ2-1 | TRBV7-3 | . | 14 | TGTGCCAGCAGCAAGGGCCCCGTAGGCGATGAGCAGTTCTTC | CASSKGPVGDEQFF
. | TRBJ2-3 | TRBV7-2 | TRBD2 | 17 | TGTGCCAGCAGCTTAGAATGGACTAGCGGGAGAACAGATACGCAGTATTTT | CASSLEWTSGRTDTQYF
once | TRBJ1-2 | TRBV6-5 | . | 14 | TGTGCCAGCATTCAAAGGGCAGGGAACTATGGCTACACCTTC | CASIQRAGNYGYTF
. | TRBJ2-7 | TRBV3-1/TRBV3-2 | . | 14 | TGTGCCAGCAGCTCACGGACAGCCACCTACGAGCAGTACTTC | CASSSRTATYEQYF
. | TRBJ2-7 | TRBV27 | . | 12 | TGTGCCAGCAGTAGAAGTGAGGGGGAGCAGTACTTC | CASSRSEGEQYF
. | TRBJ2-1 | TRBV28 | . | 15 | TGTGCCAGCAGTGCCTTTGGGAACTCCTACAATGAGCAGTTCTTC | CASSAFGNSYNEQFF
once | TRBJ2-7 | TRBV7-9 | TRBD2 | 15 | TGTGCCAGCAGCCCTAGGACTAGCGGGATTGACGAGCAGTACTTC | CASSPRTSGIDEQYF
. | TRBJ2-3 | TRBV18 | . | 14 | TGTGCCAGCTCACCTTCCAACAGTTTGGATACGCAGTATTTT | CASSPSNSLDTQYF
. | TRBJ1-1 | TRBV19 | . | 14 | TGTGCCAGTAGTATGCGGGGCAGACTCACTGAAGCTTTCTTT | CASSMRGRLTEAFF
. | TRBJ2-7 | TRBV7-6 | TRBD2 | 15 | TGTGCCAGCAGCTCCGGACTAGCGGGTGCCTACGAGCAGTACTTC | CASSSGLAGAYEQYF
. | TRBJ2-3 | TRBV19 | . | 17 | TGTGCCAGTAGTATAGATTGGAGCGGACTGAACACAGATACGCAGTATTTT | CASSIDWSGLNTDTQYF
. | TRBJ2-2 | TRBV11-2 | TRBD1 | 15 | TGTGCCAGCAGCCGTGGGACAGGGAACACCGGGGAGCTGTTTTTT | CASSRGTGNTGELFF
. | TRBJ2-3 | TRBV11-2 | . | 14 | TGTGCCAGCAGCTCCCGACTACACACAGATACGCAGTATTTT | CASSSRLHTDTQYF
. | TRBJ2-1 | TRBV18 | . | 14 | TGTGCCAGCTCACCACCGAGCTCCTACAATGAGCAGTTCTTC | CASSPPSSYNEQFF
. | TRBJ2-7 | TRBV27 | . | 13 | TGTGCCAGCAGTTCAGCCCTCTCCTACGAGCAGTACTTC | CASSSALSYEQYF
. | TRBJ1-6 | TRBV3-1/TRBV3-2 | . | 13 | TGTGCCGTGGGCAGCTCCTATAATTCACCCCTCCACTTT | CAVGSSYNSPLHF
once | TRBJ1-3 | TRBV4-1 | . | 16 | TGCGCCAGCAGCCACCCCTTGGAGGGGCGAAAAAACACCATATATTTT | CASSHPLEGRKNTIYF
. | TRBJ1-1 | TRBV5-1 | TRBD1 | 14 | TGCGCCAGCAGGAGACAGGGAGGAAACACTGAAGCTTTCTTT | CASRRQGGNTEAFF
. | TRBJ1-5 | TRBV6-2/TRBV6-3 | . | 21 | TGTGCCAGCAGTTACTCGTTTATCCCGAGGCCGACCGAGTTTGGCAATCAGCCCCAGCATTTT | CASSYSFIPRPTEFGNQPQHF
once | TRBJ2-3 | TRBV4-2 | . | 15 | TGTGCCAGCAGCCAAGATTGGCTAGCTTCAGATACGCAGTATTTT | CASSQDWLASDTQYF
. | TRBJ2-3 | TRBV5-1 | TRBD1 | 14 | TGCGCCAGCGTTCAGACAGGGGGCACAGATACGCAGTATTTT | CASVQTGGTDTQYF
. | TRBJ2-3 | TRBV4-3 | TRBD1 | 15 | TGCGCCAGCAGCCTACAGGGGAGTAGGACAGATACGCAGTATTTT | CASSLQGSRTDTQYF
. | TRBJ2-1 | TRBV5-6 | TRBD2 | 16 | TGTGCCAGCAGCCTGGGAGGACTAGCGGGAGTCAATGAGCAGTTCTTC | CASSLGGLAGVNEQFF
. | TRBJ1-2 | TRBV6-1 | . | 15 | TGTGCCAGCAGTGAAGGTCTCAATGCTAACTATGGCTACACCTTC | CASSEGLNANYGYTF
. | TRBJ1-5 | TRBV4-2 | . | 13 | TGTGCCAGCAGCCAAGTGTTGGATCAGCCCCAGCATTTT | CASSQVLDQPQHF